This T cell receptor beta chain was sequenced during a study of blood T cell repertoires in COVID-19. The overall study: Sources were T cells, B-cell-depleted T cells, or PBMCs; the material itself was cDNA or gDNA.

This clone was seen a single time. CDR1 is LNHNV, CDR2 YYDKDF, per germline (reference sequence). The CDR3 has 14 amino acids. The V and J ends lost 5 bases and 5 bases, in that order; junction bases with no gene match: 7. TCRdb's table, derived via immunoSEQ multiplex PCR, lists solely in-frame clones and lacks some. The repertoire holds 300,000 to 400,000 clones, with 87% as singletons. This receptor was identified in a woman between 50 and 59 years old with COVID-19, enrolled during active disease. This chain joins TRBV15 and TRBJ2-5; TRBD2 matches at 8 bases. The sample consisted of peripheral blood. DNA of the CDR3: TGTGCCACCAGCGGACCGGGAGGGGGTGAGACCCAGTACTTC. Translating it yields CATSGPGGGETQYF.